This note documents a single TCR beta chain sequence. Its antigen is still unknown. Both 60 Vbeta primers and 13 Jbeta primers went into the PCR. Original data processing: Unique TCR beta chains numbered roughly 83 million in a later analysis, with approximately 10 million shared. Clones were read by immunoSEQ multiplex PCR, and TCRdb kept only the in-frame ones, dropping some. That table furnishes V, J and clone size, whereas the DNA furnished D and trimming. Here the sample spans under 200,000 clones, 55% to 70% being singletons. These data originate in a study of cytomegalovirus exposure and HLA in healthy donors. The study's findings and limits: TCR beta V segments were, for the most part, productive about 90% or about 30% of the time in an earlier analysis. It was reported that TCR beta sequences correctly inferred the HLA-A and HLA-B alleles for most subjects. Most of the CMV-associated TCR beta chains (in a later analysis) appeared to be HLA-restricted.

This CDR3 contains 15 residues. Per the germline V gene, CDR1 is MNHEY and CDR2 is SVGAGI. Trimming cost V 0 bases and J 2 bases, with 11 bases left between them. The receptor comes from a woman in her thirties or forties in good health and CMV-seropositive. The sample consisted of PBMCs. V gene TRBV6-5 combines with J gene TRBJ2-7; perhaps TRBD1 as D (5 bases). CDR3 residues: CASSYSYRTTYEQYF. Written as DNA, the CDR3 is TGTGCCAGCAGTTACTCGTACAGGACAACCTACGAGCAGTACTTC.